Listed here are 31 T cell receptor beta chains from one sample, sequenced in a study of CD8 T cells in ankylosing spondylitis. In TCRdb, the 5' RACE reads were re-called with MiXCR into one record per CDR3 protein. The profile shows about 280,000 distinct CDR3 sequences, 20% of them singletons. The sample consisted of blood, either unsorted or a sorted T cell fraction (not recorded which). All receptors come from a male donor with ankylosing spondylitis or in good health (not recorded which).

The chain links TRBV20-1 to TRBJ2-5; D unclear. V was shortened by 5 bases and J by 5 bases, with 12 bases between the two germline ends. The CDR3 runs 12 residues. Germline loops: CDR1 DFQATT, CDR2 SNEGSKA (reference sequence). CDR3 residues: CSALVSAETQYF. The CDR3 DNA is TGCAGTGCTCTGGTCTCGGCGGAGACCCAGTACTTC.

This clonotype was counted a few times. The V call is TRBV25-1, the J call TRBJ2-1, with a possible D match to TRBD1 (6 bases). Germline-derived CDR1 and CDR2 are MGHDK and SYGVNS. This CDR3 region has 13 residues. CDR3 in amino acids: CATSRDNGNEQFF. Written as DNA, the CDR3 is TGTGCAACATCTCGGGACAACGGCAATGAGCAGTTCTTC. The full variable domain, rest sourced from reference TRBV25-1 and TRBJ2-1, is EADIYQTPRYLVIGTGKKITLECSQTMGHDKMYWYQQDPGMELHLIHYSYGVNSTEKGDLSSESTVSRIRTEHFPLTLESARPSHTSQYLCATSRDNGNEQFFGPGTRLTVL.

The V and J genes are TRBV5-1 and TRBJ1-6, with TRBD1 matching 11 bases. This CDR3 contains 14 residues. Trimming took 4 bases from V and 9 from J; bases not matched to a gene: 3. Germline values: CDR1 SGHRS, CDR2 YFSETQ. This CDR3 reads CASSRDRGSSPLHF. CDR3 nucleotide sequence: TGCGCCAGCAGCAGGGACAGGGGGTCTTCACCCCTCCACTTT.

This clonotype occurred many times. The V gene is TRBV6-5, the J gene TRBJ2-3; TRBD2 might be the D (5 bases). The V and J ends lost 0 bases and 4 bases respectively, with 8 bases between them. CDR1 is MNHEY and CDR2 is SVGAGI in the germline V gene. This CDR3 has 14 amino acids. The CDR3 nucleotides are TGTGCCAGCAGTTACTCTCCGGGGTCAGATACGCAGTATTTT. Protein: CASSYSPGSDTQYF.

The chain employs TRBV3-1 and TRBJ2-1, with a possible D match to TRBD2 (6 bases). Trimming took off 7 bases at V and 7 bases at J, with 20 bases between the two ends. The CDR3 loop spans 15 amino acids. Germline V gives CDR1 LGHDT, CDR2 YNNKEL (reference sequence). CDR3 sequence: CASTLTSSGINEQFF. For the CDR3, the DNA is TGTGCCAGCACCCTTACTAGCTCGGGTATTAATGAGCAGTTCTTC.

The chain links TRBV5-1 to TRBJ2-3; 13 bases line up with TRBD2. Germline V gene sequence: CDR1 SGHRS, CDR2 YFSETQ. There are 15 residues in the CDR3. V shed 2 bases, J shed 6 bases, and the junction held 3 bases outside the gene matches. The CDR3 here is CASSFAGLAGDTQYF. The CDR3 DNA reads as TGCGCCAGCAGCTTCGCGGGACTAGCGGGGGATACGCAGTATTTT.

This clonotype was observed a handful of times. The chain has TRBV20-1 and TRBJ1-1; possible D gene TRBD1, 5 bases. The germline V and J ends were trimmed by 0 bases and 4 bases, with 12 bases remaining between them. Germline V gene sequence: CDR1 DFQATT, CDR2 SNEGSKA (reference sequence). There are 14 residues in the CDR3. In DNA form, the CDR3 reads TGCAGTGCTAGAGATCTGTCCGGGGGCACTGAAGCTTTCTTT. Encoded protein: CSARDLSGGTEAFF.

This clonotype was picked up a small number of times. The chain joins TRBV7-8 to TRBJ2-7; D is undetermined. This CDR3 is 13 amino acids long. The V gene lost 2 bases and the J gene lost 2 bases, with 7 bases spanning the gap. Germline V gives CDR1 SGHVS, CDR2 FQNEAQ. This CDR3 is CASSLRSTYEQYV. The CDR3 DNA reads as TGTGCCAGCAGCTTACGTAGCACCTACGAGCAGTACGTC.

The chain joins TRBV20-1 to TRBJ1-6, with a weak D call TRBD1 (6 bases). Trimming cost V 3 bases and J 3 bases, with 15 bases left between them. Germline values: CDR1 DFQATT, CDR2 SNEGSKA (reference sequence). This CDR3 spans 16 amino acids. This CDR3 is CSARSVGDNYNSPLHF. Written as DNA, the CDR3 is TGCAGTGCTAGGAGCGTGGGGGACAACTATAATTCACCCCTCCACTTT.

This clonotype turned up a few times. In nucleotides, the CDR3 is TGTGCCAGCAGTTTTTCCGGGGGCGGGGAGACCCAGTACTTC. Protein product: CASSFSGGGETQYF. This sequence joins TRBV12-3 or TRBV12-4 and TRBJ2-5; tentatively, D is TRBD1 or TRBD2 (6 bases each). The CDR3 loop spans 14 amino acids. V lost 3 bases and J lost 5, with 13 bases in between.

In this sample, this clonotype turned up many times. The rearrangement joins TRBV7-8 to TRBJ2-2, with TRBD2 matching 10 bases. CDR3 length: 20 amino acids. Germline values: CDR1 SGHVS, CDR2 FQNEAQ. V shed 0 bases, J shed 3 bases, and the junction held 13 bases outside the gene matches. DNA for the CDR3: TGTGCCAGCAGCTTAGCAGTCTCAGCGGGAGGGCCAAGTCACACCGGGGAGCTGTTTTTT. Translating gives CASSLAVSAGGPSHTGELFF. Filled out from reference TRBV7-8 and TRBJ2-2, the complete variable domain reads GAGVSQSPRYKVAKRGQDVALRCDPISGHVSLFWYQQALGQGPEFLTYFQNEAQLDKSGLPSDRFFAERPEGSVSTLKIQRTQQEDSAVYLCASSLAVSAGGPSHTGELFFGEGSRLTVL.

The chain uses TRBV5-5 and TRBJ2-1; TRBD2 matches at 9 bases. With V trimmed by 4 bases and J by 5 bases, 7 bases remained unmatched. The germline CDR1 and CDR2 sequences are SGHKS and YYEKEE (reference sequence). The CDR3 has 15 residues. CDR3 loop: CASSGVAGEDNEQFF. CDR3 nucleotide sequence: TGTGCCAGCAGCGGGGTAGCGGGAGAGGACAATGAGCAGTTCTTC.

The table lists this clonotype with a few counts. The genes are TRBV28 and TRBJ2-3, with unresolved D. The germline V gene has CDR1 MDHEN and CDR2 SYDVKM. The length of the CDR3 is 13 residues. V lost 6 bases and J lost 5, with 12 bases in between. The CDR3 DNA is TGTGCCAGCAGACAGCCGAGTGGAGATACGCAGTATTTT. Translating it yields CASRQPSGDTQYF.

The CDR3 nucleotides read TGTGCCAGCAGTATGGGGACAGGGGGGAGCAATCAGCCCCAGCATTTT. It codes for CASSMGTGGSNQPQHF. This chain uses TRBV6-1 with TRBJ1-5; 11 positions match TRBD1. V lost 5 bases and J lost 1; bases outside the gene matches: 4. Looked up from germline, CDR1 is MNHNS and CDR2 is SASEGT. This CDR3 contains 16 residues.

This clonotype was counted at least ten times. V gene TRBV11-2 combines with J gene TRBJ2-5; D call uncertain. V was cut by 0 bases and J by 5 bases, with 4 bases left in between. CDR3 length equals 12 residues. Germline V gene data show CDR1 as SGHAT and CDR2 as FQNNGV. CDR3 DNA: TGTGCCAGCAGCTTAGACCGGGAGACCCAGTACTTC. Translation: CASSLDRETQYF.

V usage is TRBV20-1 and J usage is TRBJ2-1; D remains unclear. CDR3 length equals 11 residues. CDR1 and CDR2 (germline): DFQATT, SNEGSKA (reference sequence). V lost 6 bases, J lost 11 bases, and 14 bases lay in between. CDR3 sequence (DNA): TGCAGTGCCCTTTTTACCCCTCAGCAGTTCTTC. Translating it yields CSALFTPQQFF.

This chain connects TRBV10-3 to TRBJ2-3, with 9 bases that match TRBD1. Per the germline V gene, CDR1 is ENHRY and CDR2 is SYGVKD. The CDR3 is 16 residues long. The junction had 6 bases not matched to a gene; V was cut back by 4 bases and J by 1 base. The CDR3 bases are TGTGCCATCAGTGGTCCGGGACAGGGACGCACAGATACGCAGTATTTT. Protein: CAISGPGQGRTDTQYF.

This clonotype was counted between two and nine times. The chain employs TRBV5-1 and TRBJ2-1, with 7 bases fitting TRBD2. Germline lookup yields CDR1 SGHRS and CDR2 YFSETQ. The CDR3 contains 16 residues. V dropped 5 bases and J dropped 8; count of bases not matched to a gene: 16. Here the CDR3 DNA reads TGCGCCAGCAGGATTTCAGGACTAGTCTCCAACGATGAGCAGTTCTTC. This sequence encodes CASRISGLVSNDEQFF.

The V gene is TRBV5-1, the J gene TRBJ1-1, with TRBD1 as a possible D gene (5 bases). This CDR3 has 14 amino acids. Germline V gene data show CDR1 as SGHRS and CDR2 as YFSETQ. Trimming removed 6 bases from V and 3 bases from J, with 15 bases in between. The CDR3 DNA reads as TGCGCCAGCAACTTCTCTTGGGGGGACACTGAAGCTTTCTTT. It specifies CASNFSWGDTEAFF.

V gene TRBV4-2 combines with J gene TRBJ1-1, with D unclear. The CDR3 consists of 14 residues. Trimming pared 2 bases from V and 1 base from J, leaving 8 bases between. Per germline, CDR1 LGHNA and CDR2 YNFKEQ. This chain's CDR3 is CASSQPRQNTEAFF. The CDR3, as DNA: TGTGCCAGCAGCCAACCCCGACAGAACACTGAAGCTTTCTTT.

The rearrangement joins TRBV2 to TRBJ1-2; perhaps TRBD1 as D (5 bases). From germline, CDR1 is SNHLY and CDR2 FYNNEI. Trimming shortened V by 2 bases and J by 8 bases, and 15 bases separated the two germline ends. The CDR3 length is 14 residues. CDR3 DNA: TGTGCCAGCAGTGAAATTGGGACCCTCGGGGGCTACACCTTC. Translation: CASSEIGTLGGYTF.

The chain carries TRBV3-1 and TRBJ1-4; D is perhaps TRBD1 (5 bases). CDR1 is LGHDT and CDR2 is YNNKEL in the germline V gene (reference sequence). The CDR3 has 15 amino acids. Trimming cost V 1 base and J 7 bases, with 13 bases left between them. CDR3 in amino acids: CASSQGVRVSEKLFF. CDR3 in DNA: TGTGCCAGCAGCCAAGGGGTCAGGGTATCTGAAAAACTGTTTTTT.

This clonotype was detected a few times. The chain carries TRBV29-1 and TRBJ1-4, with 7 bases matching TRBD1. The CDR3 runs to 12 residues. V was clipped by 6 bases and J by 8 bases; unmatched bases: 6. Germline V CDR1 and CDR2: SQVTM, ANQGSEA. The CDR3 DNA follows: TGCAGCGTCATGACGGACAGGGAAAAACTGTTTTTT. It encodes CSVMTDREKLFF.

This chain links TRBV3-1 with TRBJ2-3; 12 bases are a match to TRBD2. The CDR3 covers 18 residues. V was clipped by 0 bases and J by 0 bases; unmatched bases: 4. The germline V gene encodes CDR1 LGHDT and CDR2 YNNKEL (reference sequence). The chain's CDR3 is CASSQERLAGASTDTQYF. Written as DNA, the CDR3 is TGTGCCAGCAGCCAAGAGCGACTAGCGGGGGCAAGCACAGATACGCAGTATTTT.

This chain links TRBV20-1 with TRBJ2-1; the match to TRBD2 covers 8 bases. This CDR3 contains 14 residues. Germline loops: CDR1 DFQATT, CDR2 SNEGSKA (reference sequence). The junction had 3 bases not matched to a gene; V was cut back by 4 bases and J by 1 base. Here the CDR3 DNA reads TGCAGTGCTAACCGCGGGGGGTCCTACAATGAGCAGTTCTTC. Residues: CSANRGGSYNEQFF.

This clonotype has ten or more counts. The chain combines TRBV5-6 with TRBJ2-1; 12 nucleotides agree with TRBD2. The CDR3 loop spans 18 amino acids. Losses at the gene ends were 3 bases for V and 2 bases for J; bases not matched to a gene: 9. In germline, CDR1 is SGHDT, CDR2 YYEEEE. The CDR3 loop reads CASSYRTSGIIAYNEQFF. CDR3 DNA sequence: TGTGCCAGCAGCTACCGGACTAGCGGGATCATCGCCTACAATGAGCAGTTCTTC.

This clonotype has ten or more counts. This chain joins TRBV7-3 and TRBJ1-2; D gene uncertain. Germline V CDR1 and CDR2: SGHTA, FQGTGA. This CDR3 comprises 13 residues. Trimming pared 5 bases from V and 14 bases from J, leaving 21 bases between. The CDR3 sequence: CASSLKEGSGVTF. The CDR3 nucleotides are TGTGCCAGCAGCCTAAAGGAGGGAAGTGGGGTAACCTTC.

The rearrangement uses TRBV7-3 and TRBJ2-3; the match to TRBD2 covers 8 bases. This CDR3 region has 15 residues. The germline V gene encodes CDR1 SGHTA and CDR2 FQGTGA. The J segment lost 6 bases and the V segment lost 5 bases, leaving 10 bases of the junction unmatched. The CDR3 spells CASSRLASLTDTQYF. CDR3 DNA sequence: TGTGCCAGCAGCCGACTAGCGTCGCTCACGGATACGCAGTATTTT.

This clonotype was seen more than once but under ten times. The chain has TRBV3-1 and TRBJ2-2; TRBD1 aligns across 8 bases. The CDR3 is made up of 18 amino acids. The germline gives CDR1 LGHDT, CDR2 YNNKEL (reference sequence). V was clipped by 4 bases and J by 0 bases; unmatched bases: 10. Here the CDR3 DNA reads TGTGCCAGCAGCCCGAACCCCAGGACAGGGTCGAACACCGGGGAGCTGTTTTTT. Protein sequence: CASSPNPRTGSNTGELFF. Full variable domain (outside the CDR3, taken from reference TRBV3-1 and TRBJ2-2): DTAVSQTPKYLVTQMGNDKSIKCEQNLGHDTMYWYKQDSKKFLKIMFSYNNKELIINETVPNRFSPKSPDKAHLNLHINSLELGDSAVYFCASSPNPRTGSNTGELFFGEGSRLTVL.

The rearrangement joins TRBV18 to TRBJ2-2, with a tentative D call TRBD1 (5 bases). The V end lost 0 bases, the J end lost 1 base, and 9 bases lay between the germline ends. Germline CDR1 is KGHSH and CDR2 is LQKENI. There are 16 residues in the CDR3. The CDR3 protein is CASSPPGAWNTGELFF. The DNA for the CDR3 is TGTGCCAGCTCACCACCAGGGGCGTGGAACACCGGGGAGCTGTTTTTT.

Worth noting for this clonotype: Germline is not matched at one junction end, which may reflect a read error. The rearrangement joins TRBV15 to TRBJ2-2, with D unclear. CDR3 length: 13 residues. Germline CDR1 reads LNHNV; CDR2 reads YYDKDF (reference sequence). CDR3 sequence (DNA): TGTGCCACCAGCAGGGTGAACACCGCGGAGCTGTTTTTT. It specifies CATSRVNTAELFF.